The 5 T cell receptor beta chains reported below all come from one sample, sequenced in a study of blood T cell repertoires in COVID-19. The protocol was immunoSEQ multiplex PCR, while the TCRdb copy is restricted to in-frame clones and leaves out a portion. The repertoire has 120,000 to 150,000 clones, about nine tenths of them found once; the top ten carry over 9.5%. The sequenced sample was peripheral blood. The source is a man aged 50 to 60 with active or convalescent COVID-19.

J is TRBJ2-1 and V is TRBV5-6, with 7 nucleotides matching TRBD1. This CDR3 spans 15 amino acids. CDR1 and CDR2 from the germline V gene are SGHDT and YYEEEE. V was clipped by 4 bases and J by 9 bases; unmatched bases: 13. Here the CDR3 DNA reads TGTGCCAGCAGCCCGACAGGGCTCCCGAAGGGTGAGCAGTTCTTC. It codes for CASSPTGLPKGEQFF.

On this clone: The junction shows a germline mismatch at one end, possibly a read error. For the CDR3, the DNA is TGTGCCAGTAGCAGTACAGCGGGGGGACCCAATGAGCATTTCTTC. It yields the protein CASSSTAGGPNEHFF. The chain couples TRBV19 to TRBJ2-1; 9 nucleotides agree with TRBD2. This CDR3 is built from 15 residues. CDR1 and CDR2 from the germline V gene are LNHDA and SQIVND (reference sequence). The variable domain in full, with the rest retrieved from reference TRBV19 and TRBJ2-1, is DGGITQSPKYLFRKEGQNVTLSCEQNLNHDAMYWYRQDPGQGLRLIYYSQIVNDFQKGDIAEGYSVSREKKESFPLTVTSAQKNPTAFYLCASSSTAGGPNEHFFGPGTRLTVL.

The chain combines TRBV7-3 with TRBJ2-2; 10 nucleotides line up with TRBD2. In germline, CDR1 is SGHTA, CDR2 FQGTGA. The CDR3 has 16 amino acids. V was clipped by 1 base and J by 5 bases; unmatched bases: 4. In DNA form, the CDR3 reads TGTGCCAGCAGCTTAAGCCCGACTAGCGGGACCGGGGAGCTGTTTTTT. Translating gives CASSLSPTSGTGELFF.

This sequence joins TRBV28 and TRBJ2-7, with 9 bases fitting TRBD1. This CDR3 is built from 15 residues. Germline CDR1 MDHEN, CDR2 SYDVKM. Trimming cost V 5 bases and J 3 bases; bases outside gene matches: 8. CDR3 bases: TGTGCCAGCAGTCCCGGGACAGGGTATAGCTACGAGCAGTACTTC. It is translated as CASSPGTGYSYEQYF.

The chain carries TRBV5-5 and TRBJ2-1, with a possible D match to TRBD2 (7 bases). V lost 6 bases to trimming and J lost 8 bases, with 15 bases between them. The CDR3 has 13 residues. Looked up from germline, CDR1 is SGHKS and CDR2 is YYEKEE (reference sequence). CDR3 protein: CASTTVGGHEQFF. The CDR3 nucleotides read TGTGCCAGCACCACAGTCGGGGGGCATGAGCAGTTCTTC.